The following is a T cell receptor (beta chain) sequence with its context. Its matching antigen is unknown. V trimming: 0 bases; J trimming: 2 bases; junction bases outside the gene matches: 4. The length of the CDR3 is 15 residues. Germline values: CDR1 SGHRS, CDR2 YFSETQ. Sequencing used immunoSEQ multiplex PCR; TCRdb keeps in-frame clones, though not all of them. The sample includes more than 150,000 clones, approximately 87% of them seen just once. This sample is drawn from a study of T cell responses to AZD1222 COVID-19 vaccine. Overall study results and limits: Seropositive at baseline were only a handful of AZD1222 recipients. Spike-wide coverage was observed for vaccine-associated CD4 TCRs, with dominant responses at 160-218 and 743-854. Repertoire samples came only from after the peak T cell response.

The sequencing used peripheral blood, collected on day 0 of MenACWY control vaccination. This TCR came from an adult in good health. The chain joins TRBV5-1 to TRBJ1-2; TRBD1 aligns across 7 bases. CDR3 coding DNA: TGCGCCAGCAGCTTGGCCCTACAGGGGAACTATGGCTACACCTTC. Its protein product is CASSLALQGNYGYTF.